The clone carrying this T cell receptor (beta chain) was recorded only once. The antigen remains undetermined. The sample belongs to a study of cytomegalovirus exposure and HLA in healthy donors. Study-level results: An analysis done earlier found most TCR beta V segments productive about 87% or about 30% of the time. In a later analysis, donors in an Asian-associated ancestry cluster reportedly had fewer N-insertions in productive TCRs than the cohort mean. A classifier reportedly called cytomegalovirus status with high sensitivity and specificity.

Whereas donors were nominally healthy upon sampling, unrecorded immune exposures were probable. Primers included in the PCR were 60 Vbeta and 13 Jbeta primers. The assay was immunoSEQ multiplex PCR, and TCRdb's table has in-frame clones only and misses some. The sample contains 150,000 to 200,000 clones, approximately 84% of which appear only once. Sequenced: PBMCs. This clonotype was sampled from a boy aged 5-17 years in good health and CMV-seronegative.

The CDR3 DNA follows: TGTGCCAGCAGCCCCGTCGGGACAGAGAAAGAGACCCAGTACTTC. Its translation: CASSPVGTEKETQYF. This chain connects TRBV5-6 to TRBJ2-5, with 7 bases aligning to TRBD1. The CDR3 loop spans 15 amino acids. V shed 4 bases, J shed 3 bases, and the junction held 9 bases outside the gene matches. Germline lookup yields CDR1 SGHDT and CDR2 YYEEEE.